A single sample is the source of the 17 T cell receptor beta chains below, sequenced in a study of T cells in Graves' hyperthyroidism and ophthalmopathy. TCR beta CDR3 regions were amplified from RNA transcripts. The TCR CDR3 was amplified in a first-round RT-PCR using the HTBI primer set. In TCRdb, the multiplex PCR reads were re-called with MiXCR into one record per CDR3 protein. The sample has some 490,000 distinct CDR3 sequences, about 16% seen once. Material: blood. Receptors originate from a woman under 40 with Graves' ophthalmopathy.

This clonotype was observed a few times. The gene calls are TRBV5-4 and TRBJ2-5, with D possibly being TRBD1 (6 bases). The CDR3 spans 16 residues. Germline V gene lookup returns CDR1 SGHNT and CDR2 YYREEE (reference sequence). Deletions cut 4 bases from V and 7 bases from J, with 23 bases between. The CDR3: CASSRGGLRKGVTQYF. The CDR3, as DNA: TGTGCCAGCAGCCGGGGTGGGCTGCGGAAGGGGGTGACCCAGTACTTC.

The chain combines TRBV6-1 with TRBJ1-3; D gene ambiguous. CDR3 length equals 15 residues. The V gene's germline CDR1 is MNHNS and CDR2 SASEGT. Between the trimmed V and J ends, which lost 6 bases and 4 bases, there was a span of 16 bases. The CDR3 here is CASSATPMGGNTIYF. In nucleotides, the CDR3 is TGTGCCAGCAGCGCTACACCTATGGGAGGAAACACCATATATTTT.

For this clonotype: In this CDR3 the conserved last residue, phenylalanine or tryptophan, is missing, so a read error is likely. This chain links TRBV29-1 with TRBJ2-2; a weak D match, TRBD1 (7 bases). V lost 7 bases and J 5 bases, leaving 17 bases between the germline ends. The CDR3 is 14 amino acids. The germline CDR1 and CDR2 sequences are SQVTM and ANQGSEA. The DNA for the CDR3 is TGCAGCGCGAGAATACAGGGGAGGACCGGGGAGCTGTTTTCT. Amino acid sequence: CSARIQGRTGELFS.

V usage is TRBV5-1 and J usage is TRBJ2-5; 9 nucleotides line up with TRBD2. V gave up 4 bases and J gave up 4 bases; unmatched junction bases: 8. The V gene's germline CDR1 is SGHRS and CDR2 YFSETQ. This CDR3 contains 15 residues. CDR3 nucleotides: TGCGCCAGCAGCCTGGCCGATAGCGGGAGAGAGACCCAGTACTTC. This encodes CASSLADSGRETQYF.

This clonotype was found a few times. V and J are TRBV20-1 and TRBJ2-1, with TRBD2 matching 10 bases. The V gene end was trimmed by 1 base and the J gene end by 0 bases; junction bases not matched to a gene: 15. The germline V gene has CDR1 DFQATT and CDR2 SNEGSKA (reference sequence). The CDR3 has 20 residues. This chain's CDR3 is CSARVAPSGGFLSSYNEQFF. The DNA for the CDR3 is TGCAGTGCTAGAGTCGCCCCTAGCGGGGGTTTCTTGAGCTCCTACAATGAGCAGTTCTTC.

Ten or more counts support this clonotype. This chain links TRBV30 with TRBJ2-1; no clear D gene. Trimming shortened V by 0 bases and J by 8 bases, and 8 bases separated the two germline ends. Germline CDR1 GTSNPN, CDR2 SVGIG (reference sequence). CDR3 length equals 12 residues. CDR3 sequence: CAWSVILDEQFF. The CDR3 DNA is TGTGCCTGGAGTGTAATTCTGGATGAGCAGTTCTTC.

This clonotype was detected a few times. J is TRBJ2-2 and V is TRBV7-6; D is perhaps TRBD2 (5 bases). V lost 8 bases, J lost 8 bases, and 18 bases lay in between. Germline V gene lookup returns CDR1 SGHVS and CDR2 FNYEAQ. This CDR3 is built from 14 residues. The CDR3 DNA reads TGTGCCAGCTGCGAGGACTCATTCAGTGGGGAGCTGTTTTTT. It specifies CASCEDSFSGELFF.

This clonotype was counted once. The CDR3 sequence is CASSPGGGSDTEAFF. The CDR3 DNA reads as TGTGCCAGCAGCCCAGGGGGGGGCTCGGACACTGAAGCTTTCTTT. The chain couples TRBV7-3 to TRBJ1-1, with 7 positions matching TRBD1. Germline lookup yields CDR1 SGHTA and CDR2 FQGTGA. With V trimmed by 5 bases and J by 3 bases, 9 bases remained unmatched. This CDR3 contains 15 residues.

This clonotype has ten or more counts. V usage is TRBV7-8 and J usage is TRBJ2-1; TRBD2 aligns across 12 bases. Unmatched junction bases numbered 7, after V lost 5 bases and J lost 5 bases. This CDR3 is 16 amino acids long. CDR1 and CDR2 from the germline V gene are SGHVS and FQNEAQ. Here the CDR3 reads CASSPRTSGVNNEQFF. The DNA of the CDR3 is TGTGCCAGCAGCCCAAGGACTAGCGGGGTAAACAATGAGCAGTTCTTC. Full variable domain (missing parts from reference TRBV7-8 and TRBJ2-1): GAGVSQSPRYKVAKRGQDVALRCDPISGHVSLFWYQQALGQGPEFLTYFQNEAQLDKSGLPSDRFFAERPEGSVSTLKIQRTQQEDSAVYLCASSPRTSGVNNEQFFGPGTRLTVL.

The chain employs TRBV4-3 and TRBJ2-5; D is tentatively TRBD1 or TRBD2 (5 bases each). Trimming shortened V by 4 bases and J by 6 bases, and 27 bases separated the two germline ends. The CDR3 is 18 residues long. CDR1 and CDR2 from the germline V gene are LGHNA and YSLEER. CDR3 sequence reads: CASSPRGVQGRLRQTQYF. In DNA, the CDR3 is TGCGCCAGCAGCCCCAGAGGGGTGCAGGGACGATTGAGGCAGACCCAGTACTTC.

This clonotype was seen repeatedly, ten times or more. V usage is TRBV18 and J usage is TRBJ1-2; 7 positions match TRBD1. Unmatched junction bases numbered 10, after V lost 1 base and J lost 8 bases. The CDR3 covers 15 residues. Looked up from germline, CDR1 is KGHSH and CDR2 is LQKENI. CDR3 nucleotide sequence: TGTGCCAGCTCACCACAACAGGGGTTTTCAGACGGCTACACCTTC. Translating it yields CASSPQQGFSDGYTF.

The table lists this clonotype with a few counts. The chain combines TRBV20-1 with TRBJ1-4; TRBD1 might be the D (6 bases). The CDR3 extends over 13 amino acids. Germline values: CDR1 DFQATT, CDR2 SNEGSKA (reference sequence). The germline V and J ends were trimmed by 4 bases and 4 bases, with 10 bases remaining between them. CDR3 bases: TGCAGTGCTACCCGGACAGTTAATGAAAAACTGTTTTTT. Its translation: CSATRTVNEKLFF.

The gene calls are TRBV4-1 and TRBJ2-1; the D is unclear. Trimming pared 1 base from V and 9 bases from J, leaving 10 bases between. Per the germline V gene, CDR1 is MGHRA and CDR2 is YSYEKL. The CDR3 consists of 13 residues. The CDR3 nucleotides are TGCGCCAGCAGCCAAGTGTATTATCCTGAGCAGTTCTTC. Amino acids: CASSQVYYPEQFF.

A note on this clonotype: A much larger clone sits a single nucleotide away, making a read error possible. Here the CDR3 DNA reads TGTGCCTGGATCTTCGGGACAGGGATCTCTGGAAACACCATATATTTT. This codes for CAWIFGTGISGNTIYF. The chain recombines TRBV30 with TRBJ1-3; 9 bases align to TRBD1. CDR3 length: 16 amino acids. V gave up 4 bases and J gave up 0 bases; unmatched junction bases: 7. CDR1 and CDR2 (germline): GTSNPN, SVGIG (reference sequence).

This clonotype was counted many times. The chain uses TRBV7-2 and TRBJ2-7, with no clear D. This CDR3 is built from 16 residues. Trimming removed 1 base from V and 0 bases from J, with 13 bases in between. Germline V gene data show CDR1 as SGHTA and CDR2 as FQGNSA. CDR3 protein: CASSLGRGNPSYEQYF. The CDR3 coding sequence is TGTGCCAGCAGCTTAGGTCGAGGTAATCCCTCCTACGAGCAGTACTTC.

This chain links TRBV20-1 with TRBJ2-1; D is ambiguous. The CDR3 spans 13 residues. Trimming removed 1 base at V and 6 bases at J, with 10 bases between. CDR1 is DFQATT, CDR2 SNEGSKA, per germline (reference sequence). The CDR3 region has the DNA TGCAGTGCTAGAGGAGCGTCATCCAATGAGCAGTTCTTC. Its translation is CSARGASSNEQFF.

The sample holds a few counts of this clonotype. The genes are TRBV3-1 and TRBJ1-1; D is unresolved. This CDR3 spans 19 amino acids. Germline assignment: CDR1 LGHDT and CDR2 YNNKEL (reference sequence). Between the trimmed V and J ends, which lost 0 bases and 1 base, there was a span of 21 bases. In nucleotides, the CDR3 is TGTGCCAGCAGCCAAGATGTCAAAAATTTTTGGCCAGAGAACACTGAAGCTTTCTTT. This encodes CASSQDVKNFWPENTEAFF.